The rows below give T cell receptor beta chains drawn from one sample of a study of T cells in Graves' hyperthyroidism and ophthalmopathy. TCRdb reprocessed the multiplex PCR reads with MiXCR, giving one entry per CDR3 protein. The sample yields more than 600,000 distinct CDR3 sequences, roughly 17% seen once. Sequences were obtained from blood. The receptors derive from a man between 18 and 35 years old with Graves' hyperthyroidism. Each CDR3 is given with its conserved first and last residue.

cdr3_aa j_call v_call cdr3_length
CASGQGPLQETQYF TRBJ2-5 TRBV2 14
CASSKEQGYEQYF TRBJ2-7 TRBV18 13
CASSHLKVAGVDEQFF TRBJ2-1 TRBV27 16
CASGLAYTGTSGSNEQFF TRBJ2-1 TRBV12-5 18
CASSYWLAGPTDTQYF TRBJ2-3 TRBV6-2/TRBV6-3 16
CAISDPTRSTDTQYF TRBJ2-3 TRBV10-3 15
CASSLKGLGIEQFF TRBJ2-1 TRBV27 14
CASSHRPLLLGGSIGELFF TRBJ2-2 TRBV12-3/TRBV12-4 19
CASSPASAEAFF TRBJ1-1 TRBV18 12
CASLQGLYEKLFF TRBJ1-4 TRBV2 13
CASSQYEQYF TRBJ2-7 TRBV28 10
CASSYSDGGGNEQFF TRBJ2-1 TRBV6-5 15
CATAPGAGREQYF TRBJ2-7 TRBV12-3/TRBV12-4 13
CSAISLSGSSYNEQFF TRBJ2-1 TRBV20-1 16
CASSQEPGRETQYF TRBJ2-5 TRBV14 14
CASSAVGGNNQPQHF TRBJ1-5 TRBV28 15
CSARDPYLGGNTIYF TRBJ1-3 TRBV20-1 15
CASSYSTSQPQHF TRBJ1-5 TRBV6-5 13
CSTAQRNTEAFF TRBJ1-1 TRBV29-1 12
CASSLSSGRSNTGELFF TRBJ2-2 TRBV7-9 17
CATSRGTGQGTEAFF TRBJ1-1 TRBV15 15
CATRGYNAAYEQYF TRBJ2-7 TRBV28 14
CASSYGRGNEQFF TRBJ2-1 TRBV6-5 13
CASSLDGSGNEQYF TRBJ2-7 TRBV7-9 14
CASSPRPGEKLFF TRBJ1-4 TRBV7-2 13
CASSVGGGQETQYF TRBJ2-5 TRBV9 14
CAWRPQGPQETQYF TRBJ2-5 TRBV30 14
CASSSWGLAVFF TRBJ2-1 TRBV7-9 12
CSARRRYEQYF TRBJ2-7 TRBV20-1 11
CASSLGPRGYQSKNIQYF TRBJ2-4 TRBV27 18
CATSDSGLAGNEQFF TRBJ2-1 TRBV24-1 15
CASRSSGRMNNEQFF TRBJ2-1 TRBV7-2 15
CASSGLAGGNEQFF TRBJ2-1 TRBV6-1 14
CSVWLAGDNNEQFF TRBJ2-1 TRBV29-1 14
CASRNRVGETEAFF TRBJ1-1 TRBV6-2/TRBV6-3 14
CASSYSSFTHRGSYEQYF TRBJ2-7 TRBV6-2/TRBV6-3 18
CASSFTGDGANVLTF TRBJ2-6 TRBV28 15
CASSVGTVNTEAFF TRBJ1-1 TRBV9 14
CASSPPNLDTQYF TRBJ2-3 TRBV18 13